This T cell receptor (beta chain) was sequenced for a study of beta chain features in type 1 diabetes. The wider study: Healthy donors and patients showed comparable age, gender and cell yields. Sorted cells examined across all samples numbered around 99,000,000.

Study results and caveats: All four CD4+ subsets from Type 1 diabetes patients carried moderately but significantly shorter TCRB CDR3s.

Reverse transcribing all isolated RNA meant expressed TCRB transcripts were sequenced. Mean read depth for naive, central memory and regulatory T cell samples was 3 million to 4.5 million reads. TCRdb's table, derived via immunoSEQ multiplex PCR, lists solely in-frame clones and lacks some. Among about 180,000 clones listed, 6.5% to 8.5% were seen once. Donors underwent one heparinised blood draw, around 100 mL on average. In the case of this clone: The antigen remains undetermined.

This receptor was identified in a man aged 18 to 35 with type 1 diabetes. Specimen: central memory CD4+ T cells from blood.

CDR3 DNA sequence: TGTGCCAGTAGTATACTTCAGGGTCGAGTGAATGAGCAGTTCTTC. Protein product: CASSILQGRVNEQFF. The genes are TRBV19 and TRBJ2-1, with D possibly TRBD1 on 5 matching bases. CDR1 is LNHDA and CDR2 is SQIVND in the germline V gene (reference sequence). CDR3 length: 15 amino acids. Trimming cost V 2 bases and J 7 bases, with 15 bases left between them.